This T cell receptor beta chain was captured in a study of shared clonotypes between healthy human individuals. Study-wide context: Plates per donor: three CD4 naive, three CD4 memory, two CD8 naive, one CD8 memory. General study points: A limitation of the genetic and exposure-history diversity represented arose from few donors. Researchers sampled blood only, noting tissue repertoires likely differ.

For this clone: Its specificity is not known.

In germline, CDR1 is MNHNS, CDR2 SASEGT. With 0 bases clipped from V and 7 bases from J, the junction kept 5 bases outside the gene matches. The CDR3 has 15 residues. The protocol was immunoSEQ multiplex PCR, while the TCRdb copy is restricted to in-frame clones and leaves out a portion. The sample lists around 980,000 clones; around 78% were seen once. The receptor comes from a man aged 18 to 30 in good health. Some clones in this sample may be carry-over from other donors' samples. The sample comprised memory CD4+ T cells from PBMCs. The sample's subset: CD45RA-negative fraction. This sequence joins TRBV6-1 and TRBJ2-7; 11 nucleotides line up with TRBD2. CDR3 in DNA: TGTGCCAGCAGTGAAGCTCTAGCGGGAGGCTATGAGCAGTACTTC. It specifies CASSEALAGGYEQYF.